Only a few counts were recorded for the clone carrying this T cell receptor (beta chain). In the authors' workflow: From reference gene primer amplification, estimates of nucleated cell counts were derived. TCRdb's table, derived via immunoSEQ multiplex PCR, lists solely in-frame clones and lacks some. The D gene and trimming were derived from the DNA, and the V and J assignments and clone size from that table. Of under 200,000 clones in the sample, about four fifths were seen once. The sample is drawn from a study of blood T cell repertoires in COVID-19. The germline gives CDR1 KGHDR, CDR2 SFDVKD. V dropped 9 bases and J dropped 4; count of bases not matched to a gene: 9. This CDR3 comprises 15 residues.

This sequence originates from a man between 70 and 80 years old with active or convalescent COVID-19. The V call is TRBV24-1, the J call TRBJ2-1; the match to TRBD2 covers 9 bases. Sequenced input: peripheral blood. The CDR3 DNA reads as TGTGCCACCGGGGAAAGAGCGGGGGGTTACAATGAGCAGTTCTTC. Translation gives CATGERAGGYNEQFF.